The 25 T cell receptor beta chains presented below share a single source sample, sequenced in a study of blood T cell repertoires in COVID-19. Measured with immunoSEQ multiplex PCR; TCRdb has only the in-frame clones, and not every one. The data show some 200,000 clones, around 84% seen once. The sample comprised peripheral blood. These receptors all stem from a man between 50 and 59 years old with acute or convalescent COVID-19.

V is TRBV7-9 and J is TRBJ1-2, with 7 positions matching TRBD1. This CDR3 has 13 amino acids. The junction had 6 bases not matched to a gene; V was cut back by 6 bases and J by 5 bases. CDR1 and CDR2 (germline): SEHNR, FQNEAQ (reference sequence). CDR3 in amino acids: CASSLTGIYGYTF. The CDR3 DNA sequence: TGTGCCAGCAGTCTGACAGGGATTTATGGCTACACCTTC.

This rearrangement joins TRBV20-1 to TRBJ2-7; TRBD2 matches 9 bases. This CDR3 comprises 14 residues. CDR1 and CDR2 from the germline V gene are DFQATT and SNEGSKA (reference sequence). With 3 bases clipped from V and 0 bases from J, the junction kept 3 bases outside the gene matches. The DNA for the CDR3 is TGCAGTGCTAGTCCTAGCGGGGCCTCCTACGAGCAGTACTTC. It codes for CSASPSGASYEQYF.

The V gene is TRBV7-9, the J gene TRBJ1-2; no firm D call. This CDR3 has 14 residues. Trimming took off 5 bases at V and 8 bases at J, with 18 bases between the two ends. CDR1 is SEHNR, CDR2 FQNEAQ, per germline (reference sequence). DNA of the CDR3: TGTGCCAGCAGCCCGGGCGGGAAGGTGGAGGGCTACACCTTC. It yields the protein CASSPGGKVEGYTF.

The rearrangement links TRBV7-8 to TRBJ1-1; D unclear. The V gene lost 8 bases and the J gene lost 0 bases, with 19 bases spanning the gap. Germline CDR1 reads SGHVS; CDR2 reads FQNEAQ. The length of the CDR3 is 16 residues. This chain's CDR3 is CASGGSRSTLNTEAFF. The CDR3 DNA reads TGTGCCAGCGGAGGCAGTCGATCTACACTGAACACTGAAGCTTTCTTT.

V gene TRBV10-3 combines with J gene TRBJ1-1; 11 bases are shared with TRBD1. Germline V gene data show CDR1 as ENHRY and CDR2 as SYGVKD. The CDR3 has 14 amino acids. Germline trimming cut 4 bases from V and 5 bases from J; bases unmatched to any gene: 3. This chain's CDR3 is CAISAGQGVTEAFF. Here the CDR3 DNA reads TGTGCCATCAGTGCGGGACAGGGGGTGACTGAAGCTTTCTTT.

The chain combines TRBV11-2 with TRBJ1-1; maybe TRBD1 (6 bases). CDR3 length: 15 residues. Looked up from germline, CDR1 is SGHAT and CDR2 is FQNNGV. Deletions cut 5 bases from V and 0 bases from J, with 13 bases between. CDR3 region: CASSVRQELNTEAFF. In nucleotides, the CDR3 is TGTGCCAGCAGCGTTAGACAGGAATTGAACACTGAAGCTTTCTTT.

This rearrangement joins TRBV30 to TRBJ1-6; D gene unclear. Germline assignment: CDR1 GTSNPN and CDR2 SVGIG (reference sequence). V lost 2 bases and J 13 bases, leaving 12 bases between the germline ends. This CDR3 is built from 12 residues. CDR3 sequence: CAWSPNNPPLHF. The CDR3 bases are TGTGCCTGGAGTCCAAACAACCCCCCCCTCCACTTT.

This chain connects TRBV7-8 to TRBJ1-6; 9 nucleotides agree with TRBD1. CDR1 is SGHVS, CDR2 FQNEAQ, per germline. The CDR3 runs 18 residues. J lost 10 bases, V lost 1 base, and 14 bases had no gene match. CDR3 residues: CASSLGQPHGTGKSPLHF. In DNA form, the CDR3 reads TGTGCCAGCAGCTTAGGGCAACCCCACGGGACAGGGAAATCACCCCTCCACTTT.

With regard to this clone: The same CDR3 is also encoded by other DNA sequences in this sample. The rearrangement links TRBV18 to TRBJ2-7; D might be TRBD1 (7 bases). Germline V CDR1 and CDR2: KGHSH, LQKENI. V lost 2 bases to trimming and J lost 7 bases, with 12 bases between them. The CDR3 runs to 13 residues. The CDR3 bases are TGTGCCAGCTCACCAGGAGGGGGCAATGAGCAGTACTTC. It yields the protein CASSPGGGNEQYF.

The V and J genes are TRBV3-1 (or the pseudogene TRBV3-2) and TRBJ1-2; unclear D gene. In germline, CDR1 is LGHDT, CDR2 YNNKEL (reference sequence). The CDR3 has 12 amino acids. V lost 1 base to trimming and J lost 7 bases, with 7 bases between them. The CDR3: CASSQVGIGYTF. The CDR3 DNA sequence: TGTGCCAGCAGCCAAGTCGGTATTGGCTACACCTTC.

V is TRBV27 and J is TRBJ1-1, with D tentatively TRBD1 (6 bases). Germline V gene data show CDR1 as MNHEY and CDR2 as SMNVEV (reference sequence). V was trimmed by 4 bases and J by 0 bases, leaving 12 bases between them. This CDR3 comprises 15 residues. The DNA of the CDR3 is TGTGCCAGCAGTTCCCAGACAGGAGTGAACACTGAAGCTTTCTTT. Translated, it gives CASSSQTGVNTEAFF.

This clone came up a few times. This chain joins TRBV7-9 and TRBJ2-1, with a tentative D call TRBD2 (6 bases). Germline lookup yields CDR1 SEHNR and CDR2 FQNEAQ (reference sequence). Trimming shortened V by 5 bases and J by 2 bases, and 19 bases separated the two germline ends. The CDR3 consists of 17 residues. The CDR3 sequence is CASSPGDLRKAYNEQFF. As DNA, the CDR3 is TGTGCCAGCAGCCCTGGGGACTTGAGGAAGGCCTACAATGAGCAGTTCTTC.

The chain is built from TRBV7-2 and TRBJ1-6, with 7 bases fitting TRBD1. The germline gives CDR1 SGHTA, CDR2 FQGNSA. The CDR3 length is 16 residues. Trimming took 6 bases from V and 6 from J; bases not matched to a gene: 11. The CDR3 spells CASRRSDRVVNSPLHF. In nucleotides, the CDR3 is TGTGCCAGCAGACGATCCGACAGGGTCGTTAATTCACCCCTCCACTTT.

The chain uses TRBV15 and TRBJ1-2, with 7 bases lining up with TRBD1. V dropped 5 bases and J dropped 4; count of bases not matched to a gene: 10. Germline V gives CDR1 LNHNV, CDR2 YYDKDF (reference sequence). The CDR3 is 15 amino acids. The DNA for the CDR3 is TGTGCCACCAGCCTCGAGATAGGGGGCGGCTATGGCTACACCTTC. Translation: CATSLEIGGGYGYTF. The full variable domain, completed using reference TRBV15 and TRBJ1-2, is DAMVIQNPRYQVTQFGKPVTLSCSQTLNHNVMYWYQQKSSQAPKLLFHYYDKDFNNEADTPDNFQSRRPNTSFCFLDIRSPGLGDTAMYLCATSLEIGGGYGYTFGSGTRLTVV.

The chain is built from TRBV2 and TRBJ2-7, with 7 bases aligning to TRBD1. This CDR3 has 14 amino acids. Germline CDR1 is SNHLY and CDR2 is FYNNEI. With V trimmed by 8 bases and J by 3 bases, 10 bases remained unmatched. CDR3 nucleotides: TGTGCCAGCGCCGAATACCAGGGGGTCTACGAGCAGTACTTC. As protein: CASAEYQGVYEQYF.

The chain uses TRBV7-8 and TRBJ1-3; no reliable D call. V lost 5 bases, J lost 1 base, and 6 bases lay in between. CDR1 is SGHVS, CDR2 FQNEAQ, per germline. The length of the CDR3 is 13 residues. The CDR3 protein is CASSRPSGNTIYF. DNA of the CDR3: TGTGCCAGCAGCCGCCCTTCTGGAAACACCATATATTTT.

The chain uses TRBV5-1 and TRBJ1-1; 8 nucleotides match TRBD1. V lost 4 bases to trimming and J lost 0 bases; unmatched junction nucleotides: 8. This CDR3 has 16 residues. Germline CDR1 is SGHRS and CDR2 is YFSETQ. The CDR3 is CASSPLRQGMNTEAFF. Here the CDR3 DNA reads TGCGCCAGCAGCCCCCTACGACAGGGGATGAACACTGAAGCTTTCTTT. The whole variable domain, filled in from reference TRBV5-1 and TRBJ1-1, reads KAGVTQTPRYLIKTRGQQVTLSCSPISGHRSVSWYQQTPGQGLQFLFEYFSETQRNKGNFPGRFSGRQFSNSRSEMNVSTLELGDSALYLCASSPLRQGMNTEAFFGQGTRLTVV.

V usage is TRBV4-1 and J usage is TRBJ1-4; D perhaps matches TRBD1 (5 bases). Looked up from germline, CDR1 is MGHRA and CDR2 is YSYEKL. The CDR3 contains 15 residues. V dropped 4 bases and J dropped 0 bases, with 9 bases sitting between them. The CDR3 sequence: CASSLPGATNEKLFF. Written as DNA, the CDR3 is TGCGCCAGCAGCCTCCCGGGGGCAACTAATGAAAAACTGTTTTTT.

This clone was observed a handful of times. J is TRBJ1-4 and V is TRBV6-1; TRBD1 is a possible D gene (5 bases). With 3 bases removed from V and 8 bases from J, the gap between germline ends came to 16 bases. CDR3 size: 15 residues. Germline V lookup: CDR1 MNHNS, CDR2 SASEGT. The chain's CDR3 is CASSEPGRREEKLFF. The DNA for the CDR3 is TGTGCCAGCAGTGAGCCGGGACGGAGGGAGGAAAAACTGTTTTTT.

The V call is TRBV19, the J call TRBJ1-1, with D perhaps matching TRBD1 (5 bases). Per germline, CDR1 LNHDA and CDR2 SQIVND (reference sequence). Trimming cost V 1 base and J 13 bases, with 16 bases left between them. This CDR3 region has 13 residues. The CDR3 spells CASSIGALQGVFF. As DNA, the CDR3 is TGTGCCAGTAGTATAGGGGCTCTCCAAGGGGTTTTCTTT.

This chain links TRBV4-1 with TRBJ2-7; possible D gene TRBD1, 6 bases. The CDR3 contains 16 residues. V lost 0 bases and J lost 2, with 14 bases in between. Germline assignment: CDR1 MGHRA and CDR2 YSYEKL. CDR3 DNA: TGCGCCAGCAGCCAAGAAGGGGGATCAGGGGCCTACGAGCAGTACTTC. Protein sequence: CASSQEGGSGAYEQYF.

This chain joins TRBV6-5 and TRBJ1-5; weak D call: TRBD1 (5 bases). Trimming took 2 bases from V and 0 from J, leaving 11 bases between them. Germline values: CDR1 MNHEY, CDR2 SVGAGI. This CDR3 has 16 residues. In DNA, the CDR3 is TGTGCCAGCAGTTACCGGGCAGGGTATAGCAATCAGCCCCAGCATTTT. Amino acid sequence: CASSYRAGYSNQPQHF.

The genes are TRBV9 and TRBJ1-1, with 9 bases lining up with TRBD1. The germline CDR1 and CDR2 sequences are SGDLS and YYNGEE. With 3 bases clipped from V and 4 bases from J, the junction kept 19 bases outside the gene matches. The CDR3 has 19 amino acids. The DNA of the CDR3 is TGTGCCAGCAGCGGGTCCCGGACAGGGGAGGACGGGAGTAGCACTGAAGCTTTCTTT. Translation: CASSGSRTGEDGSSTEAFF.

The chain combines TRBV6-5 with TRBJ2-3, with 12 positions matching TRBD1. The CDR3 sequence is 14 residues long. Germline loops: CDR1 MNHEY, CDR2 SVGAGI. The DNA for the CDR3 is TGTGTGACCGGGACAGGGGGCAGAATAGATACGCAGTATTTT. Encoded protein: CVTGTGGRIDTQYF.

This sequence joins TRBV29-1 and TRBJ2-7, with 9 bases lining up with TRBD2. The V and J ends lost 7 bases and 4 bases, in that order; junction bases with no gene match: 11. The CDR3 consists of 14 residues. Germline assignment: CDR1 SQVTM and CDR2 ANQGSEA. The CDR3 coding sequence is TGCAGCGCCGCCGGGACTAGCTTACCATACGAGCAGTACTTC. This encodes CSAAGTSLPYEQYF.